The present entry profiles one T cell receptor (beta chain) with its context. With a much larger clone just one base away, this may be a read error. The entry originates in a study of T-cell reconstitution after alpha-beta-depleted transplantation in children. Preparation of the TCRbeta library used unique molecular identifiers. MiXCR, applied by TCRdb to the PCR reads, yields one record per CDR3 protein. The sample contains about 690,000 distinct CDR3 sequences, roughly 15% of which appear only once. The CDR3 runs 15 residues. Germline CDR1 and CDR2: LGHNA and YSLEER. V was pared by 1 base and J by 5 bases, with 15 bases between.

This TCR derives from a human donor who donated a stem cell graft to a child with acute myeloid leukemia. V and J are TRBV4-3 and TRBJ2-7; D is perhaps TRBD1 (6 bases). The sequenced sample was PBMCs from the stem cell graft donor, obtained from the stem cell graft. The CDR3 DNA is TGCGCCAGCAGCCAAGTGGAGGACAGTGGGCACGAGCAGTACTTC. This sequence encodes CASSQVEDSGHEQYF.